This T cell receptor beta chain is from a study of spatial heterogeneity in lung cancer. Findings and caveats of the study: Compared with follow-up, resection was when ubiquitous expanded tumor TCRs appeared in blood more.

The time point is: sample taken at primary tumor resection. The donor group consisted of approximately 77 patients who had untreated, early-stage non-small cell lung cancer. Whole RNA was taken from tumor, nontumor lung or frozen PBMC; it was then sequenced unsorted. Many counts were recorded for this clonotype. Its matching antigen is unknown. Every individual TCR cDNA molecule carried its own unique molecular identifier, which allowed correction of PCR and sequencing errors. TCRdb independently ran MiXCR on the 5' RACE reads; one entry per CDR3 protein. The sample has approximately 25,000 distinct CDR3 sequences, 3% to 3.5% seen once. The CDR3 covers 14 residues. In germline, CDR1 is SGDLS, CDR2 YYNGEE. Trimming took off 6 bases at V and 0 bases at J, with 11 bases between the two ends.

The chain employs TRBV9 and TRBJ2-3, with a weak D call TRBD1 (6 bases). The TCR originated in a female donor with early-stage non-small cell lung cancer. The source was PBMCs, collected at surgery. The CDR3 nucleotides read TGTGCCAGCAACCTCGGACAGAGCACAGATACGCAGTATTTT. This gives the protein CASNLGQSTDTQYF.